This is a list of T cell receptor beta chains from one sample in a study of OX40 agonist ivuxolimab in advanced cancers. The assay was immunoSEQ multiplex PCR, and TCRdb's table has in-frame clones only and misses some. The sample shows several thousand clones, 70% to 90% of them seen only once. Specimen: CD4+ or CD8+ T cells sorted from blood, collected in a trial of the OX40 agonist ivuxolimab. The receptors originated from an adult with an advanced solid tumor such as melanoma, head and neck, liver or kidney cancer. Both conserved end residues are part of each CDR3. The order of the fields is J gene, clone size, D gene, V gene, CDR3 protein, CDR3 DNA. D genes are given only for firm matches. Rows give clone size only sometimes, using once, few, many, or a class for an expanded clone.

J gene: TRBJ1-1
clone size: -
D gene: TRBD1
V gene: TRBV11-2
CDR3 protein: CASRSLTGDHTEAFF
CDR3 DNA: TGTGCCAGCAGATCCCTAACAGGGGATCACACTGAAGCTTTCTTT

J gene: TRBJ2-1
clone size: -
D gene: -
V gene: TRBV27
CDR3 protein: CASSSKTWDSNYNEQFF
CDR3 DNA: TGTGCCAGTAGTTCAAAAACTTGGGACTCTAACTACAATGAGCAGTTCTTC

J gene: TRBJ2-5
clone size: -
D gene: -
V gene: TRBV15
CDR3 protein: CATSRGQETQYF
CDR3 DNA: TGTGCCACCAGCAGGGGACAAGAGACCCAGTACTTC

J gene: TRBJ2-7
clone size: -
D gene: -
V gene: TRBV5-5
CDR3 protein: CASARSSYEQYF
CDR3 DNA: TGTGCCAGCGCGCGTAGCTCCTACGAGCAGTACTTC

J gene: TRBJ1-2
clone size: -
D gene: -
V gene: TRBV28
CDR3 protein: CASSLLTETYGYTF
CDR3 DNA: TGTGCCAGCAGTTTATTGACCGAAACATATGGCTACACCTTC

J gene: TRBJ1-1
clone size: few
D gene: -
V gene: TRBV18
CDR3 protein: CASSPDSGEAFF
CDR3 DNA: TGTGCCAGCTCACCCGACAGTGGGGAAGCTTTCTTT

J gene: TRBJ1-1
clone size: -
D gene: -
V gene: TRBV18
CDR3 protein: CASSPVGRGMNTEAFF
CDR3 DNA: TGTGCCAGCTCACCGGTGGGACGGGGAATGAACACTGAAGCTTTCTTT

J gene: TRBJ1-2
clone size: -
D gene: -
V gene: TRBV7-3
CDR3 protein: CASSPGPGWGYTF
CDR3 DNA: TGTGCCAGCAGCCCTGGGCCGGGATGGGGCTACACCTTC

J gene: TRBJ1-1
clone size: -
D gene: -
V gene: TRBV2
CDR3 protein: CASSEEGNTEAFF
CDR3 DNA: TGTGCCAGCAGTGAAGAGGGGAACACTGAAGCTTTCTTT

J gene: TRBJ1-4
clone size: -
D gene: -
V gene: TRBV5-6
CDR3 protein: CASSLSRFEKLFF
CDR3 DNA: TGTGCCAGCAGCCTGTCTAGATTTGAAAAACTGTTTTTT

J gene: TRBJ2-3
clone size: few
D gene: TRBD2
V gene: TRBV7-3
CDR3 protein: CASSLGAGYTDTQYF
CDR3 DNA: TGTGCCAGCAGCTTGGGAGCGGGGTACACAGATACGCAGTATTTT

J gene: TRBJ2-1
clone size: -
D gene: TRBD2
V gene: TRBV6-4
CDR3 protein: CASSDTSGRNEQFF
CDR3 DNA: TGTGCCAGCAGTGACACTAGCGGGAGGAATGAGCAGTTCTTC

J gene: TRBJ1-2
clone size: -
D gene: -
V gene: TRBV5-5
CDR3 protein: CASSLEGVRPNYGYTF
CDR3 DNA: TGTGCCAGCAGCTTGGAGGGCGTCAGGCCAAACTATGGCTACACCTTC

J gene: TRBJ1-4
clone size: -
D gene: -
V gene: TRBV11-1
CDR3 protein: CASSLGSIVNEKLFF
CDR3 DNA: TGTGCCAGCAGCTTAGGCTCTATCGTTAATGAAAAACTGTTTTTT

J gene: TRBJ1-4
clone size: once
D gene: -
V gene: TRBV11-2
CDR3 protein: CASSPSRHHATNEKLFF
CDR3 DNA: TGTGCCAGCAGCCCCTCCAGGCACCATGCAACTAATGAAAAACTGTTTTTT

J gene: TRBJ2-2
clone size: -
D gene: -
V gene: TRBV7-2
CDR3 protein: CASSLGSTNTGELFF
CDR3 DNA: TGTGCCAGCAGCTTGGGCAGTACGAACACCGGGGAGCTGTTTTTT

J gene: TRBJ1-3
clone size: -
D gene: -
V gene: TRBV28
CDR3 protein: CASSSRGFTGNTIYF
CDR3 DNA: TGTGCCAGCAGTTCAAGAGGATTTACTGGAAACACCATATATTTT

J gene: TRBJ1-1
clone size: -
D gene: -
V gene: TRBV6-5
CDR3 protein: CASRSEAFF
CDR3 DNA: TGTGCCAGCAGAAGTGAAGCTTTCTTT

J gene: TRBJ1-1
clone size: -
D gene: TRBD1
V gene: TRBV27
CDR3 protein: CASSPLTQGGIAEAFF
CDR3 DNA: TGTGCCAGCAGTCCTCTCACACAGGGGGGAATTGCTGAAGCTTTCTTT

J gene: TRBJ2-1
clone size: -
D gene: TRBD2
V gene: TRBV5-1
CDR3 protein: CASSYYPGLAGINEQFF
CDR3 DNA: TGCGCCAGCAGCTATTATCCGGGACTAGCGGGCATTAATGAGCAGTTCTTC

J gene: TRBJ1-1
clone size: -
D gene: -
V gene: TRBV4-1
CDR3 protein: CASSQGPLNTEAFF
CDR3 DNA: TGCGCCAGCAGCCAAGGTCCCCTGAACACTGAAGCTTTCTTT

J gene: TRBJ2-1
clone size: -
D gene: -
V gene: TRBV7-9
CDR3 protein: CASSSPVPGSHEQFF
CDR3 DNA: TGTGCCAGCAGCTCCCCGGTCCCAGGTAGCCATGAGCAGTTCTTC

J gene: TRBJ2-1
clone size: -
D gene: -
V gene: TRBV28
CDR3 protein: CASSLGTGGTYNEQFF
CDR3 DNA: TGTGCCAGCAGTTTAGGGACCGGCGGAACCTACAATGAGCAGTTCTTC

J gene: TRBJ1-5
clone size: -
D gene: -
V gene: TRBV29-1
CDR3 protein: CSVARGNNQPQHF
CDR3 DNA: TGCAGCGTTGCGCGGGGTAATAATCAGCCCCAGCATTTT

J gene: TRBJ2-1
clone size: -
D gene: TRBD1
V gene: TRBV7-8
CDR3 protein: CASSPLRDRYNEQFF
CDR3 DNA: TGTGCCAGCAGCCCCCTCCGGGACAGATACAATGAGCAGTTCTTC

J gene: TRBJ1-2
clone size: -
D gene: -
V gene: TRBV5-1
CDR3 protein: CASSLDQGSGYTF
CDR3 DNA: TGCGCCAGCAGCTTGGATCAGGGAAGCGGCTACACCTTC

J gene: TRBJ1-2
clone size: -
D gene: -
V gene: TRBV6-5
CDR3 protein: CASSYRGPLNYGYTF
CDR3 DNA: TGTGCCAGCAGTTACCGCGGGCCACTGAACTATGGCTACACCTTC

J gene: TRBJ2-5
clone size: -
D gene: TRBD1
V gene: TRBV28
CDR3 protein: CASSPTGRTQYF
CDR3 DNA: TGTGCCAGCAGTCCGACAGGGAGGACCCAGTACTTC

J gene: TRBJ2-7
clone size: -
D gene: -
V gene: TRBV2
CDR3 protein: CASRVTGYEQYF
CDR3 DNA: TGTGCCAGCAGGGTGACAGGCTACGAGCAGTACTTC

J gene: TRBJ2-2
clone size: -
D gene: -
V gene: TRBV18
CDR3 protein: CASSPLPPGAGATGELFF
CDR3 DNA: TGTGCCAGCTCACCTTTACCCCCCGGGGCAGGGGCCACCGGGGAGCTGTTTTTT

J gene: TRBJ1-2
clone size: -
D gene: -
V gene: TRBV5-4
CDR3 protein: CASSLADFYGYTF
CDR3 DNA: TGTGCCAGCAGCTTGGCAGATTTCTATGGCTACACCTTC

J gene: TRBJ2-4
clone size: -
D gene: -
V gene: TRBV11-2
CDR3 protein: CASSFLGSGRENIQYF
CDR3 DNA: TGTGCCAGCAGCTTCTTGGGGTCGGGGCGGGAAAACATTCAGTACTTC

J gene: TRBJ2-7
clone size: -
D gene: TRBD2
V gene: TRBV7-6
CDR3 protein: CASSPPGGYEQYF
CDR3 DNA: TGTGCCAGCAGCCCCCCGGGGGGTTACGAGCAGTACTTC

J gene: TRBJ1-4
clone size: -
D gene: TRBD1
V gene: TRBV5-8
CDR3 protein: CASSQWTGRNEKLFF
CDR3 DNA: TGTGCCAGCAGCCAGTGGACAGGGAGGAATGAAAAACTGTTTTTT

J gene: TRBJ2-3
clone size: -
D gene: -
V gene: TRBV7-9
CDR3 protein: CASRQRVTDTQYF
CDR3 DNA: TGTGCCAGCCGGCAGCGGGTAACAGATACGCAGTATTTT

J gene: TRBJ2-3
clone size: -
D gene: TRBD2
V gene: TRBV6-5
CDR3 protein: CASSYRGAGGPDTQYF
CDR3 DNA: TGTGCCAGCAGTTATCGCGGAGCGGGGGGGCCAGATACGCAGTATTTT

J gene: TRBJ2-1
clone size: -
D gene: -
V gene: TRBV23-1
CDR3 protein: CASSQIRVGDEQFF
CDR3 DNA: TGCGCCAGCAGTCAAATAAGGGTGGGGGATGAGCAGTTCTTC

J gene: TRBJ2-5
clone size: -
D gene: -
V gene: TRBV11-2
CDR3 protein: CASSFQDGGTQYF
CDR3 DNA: TGTGCCAGCAGCTTCCAGGACGGGGGGACCCAGTACTTC

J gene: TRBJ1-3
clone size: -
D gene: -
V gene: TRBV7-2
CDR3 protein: CASTSAKTSGNTIYF
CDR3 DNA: TGTGCCAGCACCTCTGCAAAAACCTCTGGAAACACCATATATTTT

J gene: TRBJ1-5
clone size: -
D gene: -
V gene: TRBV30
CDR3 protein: CAWSAGGVNQPQHF
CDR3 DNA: TGTGCCTGGAGTGCCGGGGGGGTCAATCAGCCCCAGCATTTT

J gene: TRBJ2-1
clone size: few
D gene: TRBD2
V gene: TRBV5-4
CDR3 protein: CASSLSLAGYNEQFF
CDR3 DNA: TGTGCCAGCAGCTTGTCCCTAGCGGGTTACAATGAGCAGTTCTTC